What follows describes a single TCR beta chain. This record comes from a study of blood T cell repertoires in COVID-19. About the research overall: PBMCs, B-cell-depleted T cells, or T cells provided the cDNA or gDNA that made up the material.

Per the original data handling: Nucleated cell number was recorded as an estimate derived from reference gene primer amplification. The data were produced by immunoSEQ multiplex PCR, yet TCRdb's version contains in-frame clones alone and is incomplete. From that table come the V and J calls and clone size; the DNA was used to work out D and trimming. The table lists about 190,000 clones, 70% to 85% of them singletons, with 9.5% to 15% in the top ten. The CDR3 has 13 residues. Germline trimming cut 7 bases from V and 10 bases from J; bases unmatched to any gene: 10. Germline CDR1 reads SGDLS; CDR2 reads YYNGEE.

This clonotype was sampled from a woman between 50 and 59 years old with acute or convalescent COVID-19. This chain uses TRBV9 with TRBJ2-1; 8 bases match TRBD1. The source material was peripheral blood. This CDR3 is CASGTGVLGEQFF. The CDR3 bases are TGTGCCAGCGGGACAGGAGTCCTCGGGGAGCAGTTCTTC.